Below, 9 T cell receptor beta chains from the same sample are listed, as sequenced in a study of shared clonotypes between healthy human individuals. The method was immunoSEQ multiplex PCR; TCRdb's version includes in-frame clones alone and lacks a portion of them. The sample contains about 2.4 million clones, approximately 94% of which appear only once. The sequenced material came from naive CD4+ T cells sorted from blood. Specified subset: CD45RA+ positively selected. The receptor source for this set is a man younger than 30 in good health.

This chain joins TRBV7-3 and TRBJ2-7; 9 bases align to TRBD1. J gave up 4 bases and V 5 bases, and 6 bases lay outside the gene matches. CDR1 and CDR2 (germline): SGHTA, FQGTGA. The CDR3 spans 14 residues. CDR3 DNA: TGTGCCAGCAGCCTCGGGACAGGGTTATACGAGCAGTACTTC. This sequence encodes CASSLGTGLYEQYF.

This chain uses TRBV27 with TRBJ2-7, with 10 bases identical to TRBD1. With 3 bases clipped from V and 3 bases from J, the junction kept 5 bases outside the gene matches. This CDR3 contains 15 residues. CDR1 MNHEY and CDR2 SMNVEV come from the germline V gene (reference sequence). The CDR3 nucleotides read TGTGCCAGCAGTTTTAAAGGACAGGGGGTCTACGAGCAGTACTTC. Its translation is CASSFKGQGVYEQYF.

This chain joins TRBV9 and TRBJ1-1, with 9 bases aligning to TRBD1. Germline CDR1 reads SGDLS; CDR2 reads YYNGEE. This CDR3 spans 15 amino acids. The J segment lost 5 bases and the V segment lost 4 bases, leaving 9 bases of the junction unmatched. The CDR3 sequence: CASSKQGAGGTEAFF. CDR3 coding DNA: TGTGCCAGCAGCAAACAGGGGGCAGGAGGGACTGAAGCTTTCTTT.

V is TRBV7-8 and J is TRBJ2-7, with D maybe TRBD1 (5 bases). The germline CDR1 and CDR2 sequences are SGHVS and FQNEAQ. The CDR3 is 16 amino acids. V gave up 3 bases and J gave up 2 bases, with 17 bases separating them. In DNA form, the CDR3 reads TGTGCCAGCAGCTTCGGTCAGGGCCCCACTCCCTACGAGCAGTACTTC. Translated: CASSFGQGPTPYEQYF.

This chain uses TRBV18 with TRBJ1-1; 7 bases map to TRBD1. The junction had 3 bases not matched to a gene; V was cut back by 2 bases and J by 0 bases. CDR1 and CDR2 from the germline V gene are KGHSH and LQKENI. This CDR3 comprises 15 residues. Here the CDR3 reads CASSPNQGVNTEAFF. Written as DNA, the CDR3 is TGTGCCAGCTCACCAAATCAGGGGGTGAACACTGAAGCTTTCTTT.

The rearrangement joins TRBV2 to TRBJ1-5; 8 nucleotides align to TRBD1. J lost 6 bases, V lost 4 bases, and 8 bases had no gene match. The CDR3 is made up of 15 amino acids. CDR1 and CDR2 from the germline V gene are SNHLY and FYNNEI. The CDR3 sequence: CASSAGQGISQPQHF. Written as DNA, the CDR3 is TGTGCCAGCAGTGCTGGACAGGGTATAAGTCAGCCCCAGCATTTT.

The V gene is TRBV9, the J gene TRBJ2-3; 8 nucleotides align to TRBD2. J gave up 4 bases and V 4 bases, and 8 bases lay outside the gene matches. This CDR3 is built from 15 residues. The germline V gene encodes CDR1 SGDLS and CDR2 YYNGEE. In DNA form, the CDR3 reads TGTGCCAGCAGCCCCGGCGGGGGGTCTGCAGATACGCAGTATTTT. Its protein product is CASSPGGGSADTQYF.

The gene calls are TRBV29-1 and TRBJ2-1, with a tentative D call TRBD2 (5 bases). The germline V gene has CDR1 SQVTM and CDR2 ANQGSEA. This CDR3 is 17 amino acids long. V lost 3 bases to trimming and J lost 0 bases, with 18 bases between them. The CDR3 DNA follows: TGCAGCGTTGATACAATGACTAATCCGACCTCCTACAATGAGCAGTTCTTC. Translating it yields CSVDTMTNPTSYNEQFF.

This chain uses TRBV10-2 with TRBJ2-5, with D possibly being TRBD1 or TRBD2 (5 bases each). Germline loops: CDR1 WSHSY, CDR2 SAAADI. CDR3 size: 13 residues. V was clipped by 5 bases and J by 5 bases, with 12 bases between them. The CDR3 sequence is CASSTMGEETQYF. Written as DNA, the CDR3 is TGCGCCAGCAGTACCATGGGGGAGGAGACCCAGTACTTC.